The 2 T cell receptor beta chains below all came from one sample that was sequenced in a study of blood T cell repertoires in COVID-19 (dated by TCRdb to 2020 to 2021). Library method: the immunoSEQ multiplex PCR assay. TCRdb took this table from immuneACCESS and kept in-frame rearrangements with V and J called. Such tables lack part of the clones; where checked against another copy, unresolved V genes explain under half of the gap, and the rest is unexplained. Counted in this sample were 100,000 to 120,000 clones; about four fifths of them appeared once. The top ten clones comprise less than 20% of the sample. The sequenced sample consisted of peripheral blood. Receptor source: a woman older than 75 with acute or convalescent COVID-19.

The rearrangement joins TRBV24-1 to TRBJ1-1; D not certain. The germline V gene encodes CDR1 KGHDR and CDR2 SFDVKD. The CDR3 spans 13 residues. The V end was cut by 4 bases, the J end by 5 bases, with 10 bases between. CDR3 amino acids: CATSDSERTEAFF. The CDR3, as DNA: TGTGCCACCAGTGACTCGGAGAGAACTGAAGCTTTCTTT.

This chain links TRBV28 with TRBJ1-1, with D perhaps TRBD1 (5 bases). The ends were cut back, 7 bases at V and 5 bases at J, with 14 bases in the middle. Germline V gene data show CDR1 as MDHEN and CDR2 as SYDVKM. This CDR3 has 13 residues. CDR3 DNA sequence: TGTGCCAGCATACTACCGGGGACTACTGAAGCTTTCTTT. Translated: CASILPGTTEAFF.